This entry describes one T cell receptor beta chain. Authors' data handling: Scientists estimated how many nucleated cells there were by amplifying reference gene primers. Sequencing used immunoSEQ multiplex PCR; TCRdb keeps in-frame clones, though not all of them. The DNA gave D and trimming, while V, J and clone size come from that table. This sample has 250,000 to 300,000 clones; 85% to 90% occur once, and the top ten carry over 8.5%. The data were obtained in a study of blood T cell repertoires in COVID-19. Looking at the study overall: PBMCs, B-cell-depleted T cells, or T cells were the source of the cDNA or gDNA that made up the material.

The source material was peripheral blood. The clonotype comes from a woman under 40 with COVID-19, enrolled during active disease.

CDR3 sequence: CAIGGTGGVLTEAFF. CDR3 sequence (DNA): TGTGCCATCGGGGGGACAGGGGGCGTTTTGACTGAAGCTTTCTTT. The genes are TRBV10-3 and TRBJ1-1; 12 bases fit TRBD1. After removal of 8 bases from V and 5 bases from J, the junction contained 9 bases not matched to a gene. CDR1 and CDR2 (germline): ENHRY, SYGVKD. The CDR3 spans 15 residues.